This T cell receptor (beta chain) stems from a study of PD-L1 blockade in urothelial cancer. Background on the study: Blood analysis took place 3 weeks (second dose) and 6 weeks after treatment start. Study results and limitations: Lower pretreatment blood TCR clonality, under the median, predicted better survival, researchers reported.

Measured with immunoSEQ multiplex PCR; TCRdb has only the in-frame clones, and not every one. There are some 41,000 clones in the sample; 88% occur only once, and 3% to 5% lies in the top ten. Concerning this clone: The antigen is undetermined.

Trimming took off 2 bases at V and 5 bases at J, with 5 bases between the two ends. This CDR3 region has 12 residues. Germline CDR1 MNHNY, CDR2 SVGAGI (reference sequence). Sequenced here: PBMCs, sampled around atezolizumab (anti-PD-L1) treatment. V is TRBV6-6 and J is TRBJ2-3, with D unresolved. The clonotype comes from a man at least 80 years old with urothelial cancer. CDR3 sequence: CASSYPGDTQYF. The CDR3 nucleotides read TGTGCCAGCAGTTACCCGGGAGATACGCAGTATTTT.